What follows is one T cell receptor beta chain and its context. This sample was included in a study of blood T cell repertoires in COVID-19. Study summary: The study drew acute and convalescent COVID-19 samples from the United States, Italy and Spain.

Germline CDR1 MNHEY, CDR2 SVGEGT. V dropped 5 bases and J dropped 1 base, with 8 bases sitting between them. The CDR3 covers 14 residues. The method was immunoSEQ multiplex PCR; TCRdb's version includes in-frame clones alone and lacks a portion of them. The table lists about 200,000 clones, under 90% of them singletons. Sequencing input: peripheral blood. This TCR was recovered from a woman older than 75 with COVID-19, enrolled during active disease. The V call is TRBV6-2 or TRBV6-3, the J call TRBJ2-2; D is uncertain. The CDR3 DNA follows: TGTGCCAGCAGTCGGGTGCTGAACACCGGGGAGCTGTTTTTT. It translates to CASSRVLNTGELFF.